Sequencing of this T cell receptor (beta chain) was carried out in a study of control samples from healthy donors and cancer patients. The method was immunoSEQ multiplex PCR; TCRdb's version includes in-frame clones alone and lacks a portion of them. The data hold 35,000 to 45,000 clones, with 83% observed a single time. V lost 4 bases, J lost 2 bases, and 15 bases lay in between. The germline V gene has CDR1 SQVTM and CDR2 ANQGSEA. The CDR3 contains 15 residues. Sequenced input: blood. The sequence derives from a man aged 55-75 years in good health. The chain combines TRBV29-1 with TRBJ1-5, with TRBD1 as a possible D gene (5 bases). The CDR3 nucleotides read TGCAGCGTTGTGGTCGGGACCTGGGGCAATCAGCCCCAGCATTTT. It translates to CSVVVGTWGNQPQHF.